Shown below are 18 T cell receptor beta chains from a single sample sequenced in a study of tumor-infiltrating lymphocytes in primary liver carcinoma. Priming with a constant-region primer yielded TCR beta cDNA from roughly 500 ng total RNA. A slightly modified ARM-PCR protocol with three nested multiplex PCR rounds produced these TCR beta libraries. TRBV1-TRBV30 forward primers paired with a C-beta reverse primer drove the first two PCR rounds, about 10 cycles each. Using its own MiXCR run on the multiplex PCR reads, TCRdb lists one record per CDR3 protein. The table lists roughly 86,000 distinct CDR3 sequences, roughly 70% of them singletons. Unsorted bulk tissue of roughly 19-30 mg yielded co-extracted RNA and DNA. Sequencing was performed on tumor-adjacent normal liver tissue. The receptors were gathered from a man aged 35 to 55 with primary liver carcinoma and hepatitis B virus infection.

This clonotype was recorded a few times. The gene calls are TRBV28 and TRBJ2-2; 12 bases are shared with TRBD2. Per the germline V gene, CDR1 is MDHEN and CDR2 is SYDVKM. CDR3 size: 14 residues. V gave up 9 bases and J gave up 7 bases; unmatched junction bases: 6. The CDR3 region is CASRTSGKVGELFF. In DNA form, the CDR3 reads TGTGCCAGTCGGACTAGCGGGAAGGTCGGGGAGCTGTTTTTT.

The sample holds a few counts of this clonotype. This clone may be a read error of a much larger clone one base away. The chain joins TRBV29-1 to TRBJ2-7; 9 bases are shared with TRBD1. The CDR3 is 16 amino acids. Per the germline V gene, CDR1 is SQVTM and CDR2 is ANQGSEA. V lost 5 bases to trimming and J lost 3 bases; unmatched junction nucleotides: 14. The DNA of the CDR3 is TGCAGCGTTCGGGCCCTCGTCCCGGGACAGGGCTACGAGCAGTACTTC. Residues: CSVRALVPGQGYEQYF.

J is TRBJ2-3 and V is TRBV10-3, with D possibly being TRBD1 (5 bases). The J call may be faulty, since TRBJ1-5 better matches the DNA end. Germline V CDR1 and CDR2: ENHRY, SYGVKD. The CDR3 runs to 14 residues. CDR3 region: CAISDRAGTDTQHF. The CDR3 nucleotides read TGTGCCATCAGTGACAGGGCTGGCACAGATACGCAGCATTTT.

CDR3 protein: CASEARGVREQYF. CDR3 coding DNA: TGTGCCAGTGAGGCCCGGGGGGTTCGTGAACAGTACTTC. This chain joins TRBV12-3 or TRBV12-4 and TRBJ2-7, with TRBD2 identical over 7 bases. The junction had 15 bases not matched to a gene; V was cut back by 9 bases and J by 10 bases. The CDR3 consists of 13 residues.

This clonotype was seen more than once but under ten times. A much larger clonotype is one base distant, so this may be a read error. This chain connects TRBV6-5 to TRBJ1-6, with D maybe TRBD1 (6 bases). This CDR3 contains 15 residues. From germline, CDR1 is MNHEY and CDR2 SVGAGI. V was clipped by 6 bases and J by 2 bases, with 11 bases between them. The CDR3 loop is CASRRDIPYNSPLHF. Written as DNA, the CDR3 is TGTGCCAGCAGACGGGACATCCCCTATAATTCACCCCTCCACTTT.

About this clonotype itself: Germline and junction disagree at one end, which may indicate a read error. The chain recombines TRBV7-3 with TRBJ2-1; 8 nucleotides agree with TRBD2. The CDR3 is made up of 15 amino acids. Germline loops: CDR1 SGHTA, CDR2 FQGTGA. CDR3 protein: CTSSPRGGQGNEQFF. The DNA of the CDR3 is TGTACCAGCAGCCCTCGGGGGGGCCAGGGGAATGAGCAGTTCTTC.

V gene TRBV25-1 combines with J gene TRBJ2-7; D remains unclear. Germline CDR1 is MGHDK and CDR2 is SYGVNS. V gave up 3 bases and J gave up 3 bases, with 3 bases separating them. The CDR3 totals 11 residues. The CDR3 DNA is TGTGCCAGCAGTGAGGTCTACGAGCAGTACTTC. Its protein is CASSEVYEQYF.

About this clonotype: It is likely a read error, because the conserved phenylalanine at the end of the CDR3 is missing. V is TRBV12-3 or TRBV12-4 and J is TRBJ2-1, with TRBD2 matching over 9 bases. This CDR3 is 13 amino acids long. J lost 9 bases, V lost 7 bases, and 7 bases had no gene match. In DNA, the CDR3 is TGTGCCAGCACCCCGACTAGCGGAAGTGAGCAGTTCTCC. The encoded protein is CASTPTSGSEQFS.

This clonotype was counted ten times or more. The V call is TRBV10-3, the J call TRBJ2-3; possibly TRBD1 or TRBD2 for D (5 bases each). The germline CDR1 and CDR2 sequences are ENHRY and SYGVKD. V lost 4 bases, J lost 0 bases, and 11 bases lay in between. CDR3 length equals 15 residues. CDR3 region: CAISVGGASTDTQYF. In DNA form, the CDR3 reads TGTGCCATCAGTGTTGGGGGTGCTAGCACAGATACGCAGTATTTT.

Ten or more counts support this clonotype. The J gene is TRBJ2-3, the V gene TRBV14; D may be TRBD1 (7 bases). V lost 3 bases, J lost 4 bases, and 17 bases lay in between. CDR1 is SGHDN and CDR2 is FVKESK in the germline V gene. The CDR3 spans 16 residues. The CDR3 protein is CASSHRTGWGADTQYF. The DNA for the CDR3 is TGTGCCAGCAGCCACCGGACAGGCTGGGGGGCAGATACGCAGTATTTT.

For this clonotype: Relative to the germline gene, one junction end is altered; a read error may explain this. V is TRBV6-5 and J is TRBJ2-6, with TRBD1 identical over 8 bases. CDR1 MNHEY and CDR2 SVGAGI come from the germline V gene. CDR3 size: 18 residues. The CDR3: CASSLWTGMKAEANVMAF. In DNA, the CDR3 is TGTGCCAGCAGTCTTTGGACAGGGATGAAAGCTGAGGCCAACGTCATGGCTTTC.

DNA for the CDR3: TGTGCCTGGACCGGGACTAGCGGCTTCGAGCAGTACTTC. As protein: CAWTGTSGFEQYF. The chain couples TRBV30 to TRBJ2-7, with 11 bases aligning to TRBD2. Germline assignment: CDR1 GTSNPN and CDR2 SVGIG (reference sequence). Losses at the gene ends were 4 bases for V and 6 bases for J; bases not matched to a gene: 5. The CDR3 sequence is 13 residues long.

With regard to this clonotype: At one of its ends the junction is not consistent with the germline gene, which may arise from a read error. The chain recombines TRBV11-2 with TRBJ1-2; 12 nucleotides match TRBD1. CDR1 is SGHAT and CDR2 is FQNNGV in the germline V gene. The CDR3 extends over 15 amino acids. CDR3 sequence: CASSWDRGPPSGYIF. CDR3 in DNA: TGTGCCAGCAGCTGGGACAGGGGGCCGCCCAGTGGCTACATCTTC.

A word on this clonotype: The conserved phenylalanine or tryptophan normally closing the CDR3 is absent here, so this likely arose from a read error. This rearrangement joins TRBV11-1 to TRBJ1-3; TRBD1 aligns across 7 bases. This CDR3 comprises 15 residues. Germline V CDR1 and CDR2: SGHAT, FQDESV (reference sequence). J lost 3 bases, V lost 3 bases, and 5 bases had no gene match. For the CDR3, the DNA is TGTGCCAGCAGCTTTGGGACAGTCTTTGGAAACACCATATATCTT. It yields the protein CASSFGTVFGNTIYL.

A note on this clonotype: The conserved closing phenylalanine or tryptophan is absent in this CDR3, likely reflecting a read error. CDR3 in amino acids: CANSRGGTGNAFS. The CDR3 DNA follows: TGTGCTAACAGCAGAGGCGGGACAGGGAATGCTTTCTCT. The chain carries TRBV11-2 and TRBJ1-1, with 9 positions matching TRBD1. Germline CDR1 SGHAT, CDR2 FQNNGV. The CDR3 is 13 amino acids.

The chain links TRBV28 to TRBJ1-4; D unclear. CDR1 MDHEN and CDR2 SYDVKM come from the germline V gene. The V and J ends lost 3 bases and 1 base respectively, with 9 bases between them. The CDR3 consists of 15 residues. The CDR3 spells CASSFPAGTNEKLFF. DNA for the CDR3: TGTGCCAGCAGTTTCCCCGCAGGAACTAATGAAAAACTGTTTTTT.

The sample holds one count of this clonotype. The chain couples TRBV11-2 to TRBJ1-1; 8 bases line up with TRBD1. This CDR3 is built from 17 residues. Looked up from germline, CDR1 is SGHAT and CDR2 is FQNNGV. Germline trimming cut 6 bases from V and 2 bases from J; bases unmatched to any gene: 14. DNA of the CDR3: TGTGCCAGCAGTTCCGGGCAGGGGGCTAGTTCAAACACTGAAGCTTTCTTT. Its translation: CASSSGQGASSNTEAFF.

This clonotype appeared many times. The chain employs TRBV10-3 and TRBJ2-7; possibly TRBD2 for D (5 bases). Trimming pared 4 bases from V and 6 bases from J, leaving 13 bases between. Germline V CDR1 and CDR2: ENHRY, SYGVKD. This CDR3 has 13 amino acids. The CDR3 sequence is CAISATLGGEQYF. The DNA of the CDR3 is TGTGCCATCAGTGCTACCCTCGGAGGCGAGCAGTACTTC.